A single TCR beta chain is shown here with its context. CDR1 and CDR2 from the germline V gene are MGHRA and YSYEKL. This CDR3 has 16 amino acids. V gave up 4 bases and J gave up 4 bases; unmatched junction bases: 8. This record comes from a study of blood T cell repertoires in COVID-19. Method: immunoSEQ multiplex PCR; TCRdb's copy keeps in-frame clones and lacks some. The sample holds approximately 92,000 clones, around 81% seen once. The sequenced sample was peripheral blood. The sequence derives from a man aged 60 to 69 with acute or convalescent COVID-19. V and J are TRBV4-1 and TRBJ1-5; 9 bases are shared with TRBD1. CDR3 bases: TGCGCCAGCAGCCCCCTTGGGACAGGGAAGAATCAGCCCCAGCATTTT. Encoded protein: CASSPLGTGKNQPQHF.